This T cell receptor (beta chain) emerged from a study of technical replicates of blood from a few donors. TCRdb keeps only in-frame clones here, not all; method: immunoSEQ multiplex PCR. Found here are tens of thousands of clones, around 95% of them singletons; the top ten hold about 3.9%. The V and J ends lost 5 bases and 6 bases, in that order; junction bases with no gene match: 8. Germline assignment: CDR1 SGHVS and CDR2 FNYEAQ. The CDR3 runs 15 residues. The specimen sequenced was PBMCs. This sequence originates from a human donor in good health. Some clones in this sample may be carry-over from other donors' samples. The genes are TRBV7-6 and TRBJ1-2; 11 nucleotides align to TRBD1. DNA for the CDR3: TGTGCCAGCAGCGATACCGGGACAGGGGGGGATGGCTACACCTTC. Encoded protein: CASSDTGTGGDGYTF.